This T cell receptor beta chain comes out of a study of shared clonotypes between healthy human individuals. The study's findings and limits: The researchers took only blood, and tissue repertoires probably look different. Limited genetic and exposure-history diversity came from having few donors.

Comments on this clone: The antigen is unknown.

The repertoire was sequenced with immunoSEQ multiplex PCR; TCRdb's copy has only in-frame clones and lacks some. Of 450,000 to 500,000 clones listed, around four fifths are singletons. The sample was PBMCs. The receptor's source is a woman aged 35 to 49 in good health. Some clones in this sample may be carry-over from other donors' samples.

The DNA of the CDR3 is TGCGCCAGCAGCCAAGAGGTGAATACGTCCCCCTTTGGCTACACCTTC. It translates to CASSQEVNTSPFGYTF. The chain combines TRBV4-3 with TRBJ1-2; D not certain. The germline V and J ends were trimmed by 0 bases and 7 bases, with 18 bases remaining between them. Germline lookup yields CDR1 LGHNA and CDR2 YSLEER. The CDR3 loop spans 16 amino acids.